The T cell receptor beta chain under discussion was sequenced for a study of CD8 T cells in Susac syndrome. RNA totalling about 0.45 to 1 ug underwent reverse transcription with random hexamers. TCRdb passed the immunoSEQ multiplex PCR reads through MiXCR, listing each CDR3 protein once. The table has 330,000 or so distinct CDR3 sequences, around 89% seen once. Germline CDR1 is MDHEN and CDR2 is SYDVKM. The CDR3 is 16 amino acids. Unmatched junction bases numbered 12, after V lost 6 bases and J lost 2 bases. The genes are TRBV28 and TRBJ2-7; 8 bases are a match to TRBD1. This receptor was taken from a human donor with multiple sclerosis. Sequencing was performed on CD8+ T cells from PBMCs. CDR3 amino acids: CASSSLDRGLTYEQYF. The DNA for the CDR3 is TGTGCCAGCAGCTCCCTCGACAGGGGTCTTACCTACGAGCAGTACTTC.